Listed below are T cell receptor beta chains from one sample, sequenced in a study of OX40 agonist ivuxolimab in advanced cancers. Using immunoSEQ multiplex PCR, the repertoire was profiled, and TCRdb retains in-frame clones only, with some absent. The sample shows 60,000 to 95,000 clones, around nine tenths of them seen only once. The sample here was CD4+ or CD8+ T cells sorted from blood, taken in a trial of the OX40 agonist ivuxolimab. These TCRs come from an adult with an advanced solid tumor such as melanoma, head and neck, liver or kidney cancer. CDR3s include the opening cysteine and the closing phenylalanine or tryptophan. D genes are given only for firm matches. Clone size is stated in some rows and not others, as once, few, many or a class when expanded.

d_call | j_call | v_call | clone_size | cdr3_nt | cdr3_aa
TRBD2 | TRBJ2-1 | TRBV5-4 | NA | TGTGCCAGCAGCATGGGACTAGGGGAGCAGTTCTTC | CASSMGLGEQFF
TRBD1 | TRBJ1-1 | TRBV19 | NA | TGTGCCAGTAGCCTTAACAGGGGTACTGAAGCTTTCTTT | CASSLNRGTEAFF
TRBD1 | TRBJ2-3 | TRBV28 | NA | TGTGCCAGCAGTTCTCCCGGGACAGATAGCACAGATACGCAGTATTTT | CASSSPGTDSTDTQYF
TRBD2 | TRBJ2-3 | TRBV6-5 | NA | TGTGCCAGCAGTTACGGACTAGCGGGATATTCAGATACGCAGTATTTT | CASSYGLAGYSDTQYF
NA | TRBJ2-5 | TRBV7-2 | NA | TGTGCCAGCAGCTTTCAGGGGGGTCAAGAGACCCAGTACTTC | CASSFQGGQETQYF
NA | TRBJ2-3 | TRBV10-3 | NA | TGTGCCATCAGTGAACAGGCGGCAGATACGCAGTATTTT | CAISEQAADTQYF
TRBD2 | TRBJ2-1 | TRBV19 | NA | TGTGCCAGTAGTATACAGGCTAGCGGGTACAATGAGCAGTTCTTC | CASSIQASGYNEQFF
TRBD1 | TRBJ1-3 | TRBV19 | NA | TGTGCCAGTAGTCTTCCCCTCAGGGGGGGCTCTGGAAACACCATATATTTT | CASSLPLRGGSGNTIYF
TRBD1 | TRBJ1-4 | TRBV4-1 | NA | TGCGCCAGCAGCCATCCCCGACAGGGGTTGGATGAAAAACTGTTTTTT | CASSHPRQGLDEKLFF
NA | TRBJ2-3 | TRBV4-1 | NA | TGCGCCAGCAGCCAAGACACTGGACTAACCGGAGATACGCAGTATTTT | CASSQDTGLTGDTQYF
TRBD1 | TRBJ2-1 | TRBV7-2 | NA | TGTGCCAGCAGCCGGGACAGGAACACCTACAATGAGCAGTTCTTC | CASSRDRNTYNEQFF
TRBD2 | TRBJ2-4 | TRBV2 | NA | TGTGCCAGCAGTGGGACTAGCGGAAACATTCAGTACTTC | CASSGTSGNIQYF
TRBD2 | TRBJ2-5 | TRBV7-3 | once | TGTGCCAGCAGTTCCGGGACTACCCAAGAGACCCAGTACTTC | CASSSGTTQETQYF
NA | TRBJ2-3 | TRBV30 | NA | TGTGCCTGGAGTCCTGCTAGCACAGATACGCAGTATTTT | CAWSPASTDTQYF
NA | TRBJ2-7 | TRBV6-5 | NA | TGTGCCAGCAGTGGCCGGGGAGCGGGCTCCTACGAGCAGTACTTC | CASSGRGAGSYEQYF
TRBD2 | TRBJ2-2 | TRBV7-2 | NA | TGTGCCAGCAGCTTAGGCGGGGGGGTTGCCCGCAAAACCGGGGAGCTGTTTTTT | CASSLGGGVARKTGELFF
NA | TRBJ2-7 | TRBV9 | NA | TGTGCCAGCAGCCTGGAGGGCCGGTCCTACGAGCAGTACTTC | CASSLEGRSYEQYF
TRBD1 | TRBJ2-7 | TRBV6-5 | once | TGTGCCAGCCACCCCTCCGGGACAGCCGTTTACGAGCAGTACTTC | CASHPSGTAVYEQYF
TRBD2 | TRBJ2-3 | TRBV18 | NA | TGTGCCAGCTCACCAACTAGCGGGAGTACGGCAGATACGCAGTATTTT | CASSPTSGSTADTQYF
NA | TRBJ1-2 | TRBV28 | NA | TGTGCCAGCAGTTCCCACGAGGACAGCCTCTATGGCTACACCTTC | CASSSHEDSLYGYTF
NA | TRBJ2-5 | TRBV18 | NA | TGTGCCAGCTCACCACCCGTGGGGAGCGAGACCCAGTACTTC | CASSPPVGSETQYF
NA | TRBJ1-6 | TRBV28 | NA | TGTGCCAGCAGTGCCCCCAGGGGAGTGCATTCACCCCTCCACTTT | CASSAPRGVHSPLHF
TRBD1 | TRBJ1-1 | TRBV10-3 | NA | TGTGCCATCAGCCAGGGACAGACAAACACTGAAGCTTTCTTT | CAISQGQTNTEAFF
NA | TRBJ2-5 | TRBV19 | NA | TGTGCCAGTAGTATAGGAAAGACCCAGTACTTC | CASSIGKTQYF
NA | TRBJ2-6 | TRBV4-1 | NA | TGCGCCAGCAGCCGGGAGGCAACTCCAGGGGCCAACGTCCTGACTTTC | CASSREATPGANVLTF
TRBD1 | TRBJ2-4 | TRBV19 | NA | TGTGCCAGTCAGACGACAGGGGTTAACATTCAGTACTTC | CASQTTGVNIQYF
TRBD1 | TRBJ2-7 | TRBV6-5 | few | TGTGCCAGCAGACGCTTACAGGGGAGCGAGCAGTACTTC | CASRRLQGSEQYF